Detailed here is one T cell receptor beta chain. Its antigen is unidentified. PCR employed 60 Vbeta and 13 Jbeta primers. Data came from immunoSEQ multiplex PCR; TCRdb stores just in-frame clones and leaves some out. The table records 120,000 to 150,000 clones, around two thirds of them present only once. This CDR3 has 15 amino acids. Germline CDR1 is SGHDT and CDR2 is YYEEEE. Germline trimming cut 4 bases from V and 8 bases from J; bases unmatched to any gene: 11. These data come from a study of cytomegalovirus exposure and HLA in healthy donors. General study results and limits: In a later analysis, TCR association rates varied by HLA locus: DRB1 most, HLA-C fewest. Earlier analysis yielded a pattern in which most TCR beta V segments were productive about 87% or about 30% of the time.

The origin of this receptor is a male donor in good health and CMV-seronegative. V is TRBV5-6 and J is TRBJ1-5, with 8 positions matching TRBD1. The sample comprised PBMCs. The CDR3 coding sequence is TGTGCCAGCAGCACCGGGACAGGATCGGTGGAGCCCCAGCATTTT. It yields the protein CASSTGTGSVEPQHF.